The text below deals with one T cell receptor beta chain. In the original processing: Reference gene primer amplification gave estimated nucleated cell counts. Assay: immunoSEQ multiplex PCR; the TCRdb copy retains only in-frame clones and omits some. The DNA gave D and trimming, while V, J and clone size come from that table. The sample includes over 75,000 clones, about 80% of them seen just once. The data originate from a study of blood T cell repertoires in COVID-19. In the study overall: Collection of acute and convalescent COVID-19 samples took place in the United States, Italy and Spain. Sources were T cells, B-cell-depleted T cells, or PBMCs; the material itself was cDNA or gDNA.

CDR1 is SGHRS, CDR2 YFSETQ, per germline. V lost 1 base and J 7 bases, leaving 11 bases between the germline ends. The CDR3 loop spans 14 amino acids. The receptor comes from a man aged 65 to 79 with acute or convalescent COVID-19. The rearrangement links TRBV5-1 to TRBJ1-4; D is perhaps TRBD1 (6 bases). The sequenced material came from peripheral blood. The CDR3 sequence is CASSLSDRVEKLFF. CDR3 nucleotides: TGCGCCAGCAGCTTGTCGGACAGAGTTGAAAAACTGTTTTTT.